This T cell receptor (beta chain) emerged from a study of T cells after yellow fever vaccination. Study-level information: Each low-cell-number fraction was prepared by means of SMART-Seq v4 Ultra Low Input.

By 5'RACE template switching, TCR cDNA was produced, with a universal primer site and UMIs added in the process. Using its own MiXCR run on the 5' RACE reads, TCRdb lists one record per CDR3 protein. Among some 560,000 distinct CDR3 sequences listed, less than 20% were seen once. Study conclusions and caveats: Most clones from primary vaccination resurfaced after the booster (about 95% CD4, more than 75% CD8). Clonotypes shared by both compartments, CD4 and CD8, made up a small share.

This clonotype was detected a few times. The target antigen is unknown. The sample here was PBMCs, taken less than 6 days after the first yellow fever vaccination. This sequence originates from a man in his late teens or twenties who received the YFV17D yellow fever vaccine.

CDR3 coding DNA: TGTGCCAGCAGTTACTCGAAGACAAGGGAGGCCTCCTACGAGCAGTACTTC. Protein sequence: CASSYSKTREASYEQYF. The chain links TRBV6-5 to TRBJ2-7, with a tentative D call TRBD2 (6 bases). CDR1 is MNHEY, CDR2 SVGAGI, per germline. This CDR3 comprises 17 residues. Trimming pared 0 bases from V and 0 bases from J, leaving 15 bases between.